Presented here are 8 T cell receptor beta chains from one specimen sequenced in a study of T cell responses to AZD1222 COVID-19 vaccine. Profiling relied on immunoSEQ multiplex PCR, and the TCRdb table lists in-frame clones only, not all of them. This repertoire shows approximately 84,000 clones, around 91% found once; its top ten account for approximately 31%. The sequenced sample was peripheral blood, obtained on day 0 of AZD1222 vaccination. All receptors come from an adult in good health.

The chain combines TRBV7-6 with TRBJ2-5, with 10 bases lining up with TRBD1. CDR3 length: 15 residues. The J segment lost 5 bases and the V segment lost 3 bases, leaving 6 bases of the junction unmatched. CDR1 and CDR2 (germline): SGHVS, FNYEAQ. The CDR3 DNA sequence: TGTGCCAGCAGCTTTCTGGACAGGGGGGGGGAGACCCAGTACTTC. Protein: CASSFLDRGGETQYF.

The chain has TRBV6-5 and TRBJ1-2; no reliable D call. Trimming left V 7 bases short and J 2 bases short, with 14 bases between. The CDR3 has 14 amino acids. CDR1 MNHEY and CDR2 SVGAGI come from the germline V gene. CDR3 in DNA: TGTGCCAGCACGGGCCCGGGGATAAACTATGGCTACACCTTC. Protein product: CASTGPGINYGYTF.

The V gene is TRBV4-1, the J gene TRBJ1-2; TRBD1 might be the D (6 bases). Germline assignment: CDR1 MGHRA and CDR2 YSYEKL. The CDR3 covers 14 residues. V was cut by 3 bases and J by 2 bases, with 10 bases left in between. The CDR3 loop reads CASSQGGGNYGYTF. Here the CDR3 DNA reads TGCGCCAGCAGCCAGGGAGGGGGGAACTATGGCTACACCTTC.

The chain recombines TRBV6-1 with TRBJ2-7; 11 bases agree with TRBD2. The junction had 6 bases not matched to a gene; V was cut back by 3 bases and J by 5 bases. This CDR3 spans 15 amino acids. In germline, CDR1 is MNHNS, CDR2 SASEGT. This chain's CDR3 is CASSDIAGGPNEQYF. DNA for the CDR3: TGTGCCAGCAGTGACATAGCGGGAGGGCCTAACGAGCAGTACTTC.

The chain recombines TRBV6-1 with TRBJ2-1; maybe TRBD2 (6 bases). This CDR3 comprises 15 residues. Germline lookup yields CDR1 MNHNS and CDR2 SASEGT. Trimming removed 3 bases from V and 5 bases from J, with 14 bases in between. CDR3 protein: CASSDGSLGNNEQFF. The CDR3 nucleotides read TGTGCCAGCAGTGACGGGAGTTTAGGGAACAATGAGCAGTTCTTC.

This sequence joins TRBV11-3 and TRBJ2-1; D might be TRBD2 (6 bases). V lost 5 bases and J 6 bases, leaving 14 bases between the germline ends. CDR1 and CDR2 (germline): SGHNT, YENEEA. The CDR3 totals 14 residues. This chain's CDR3 is CASSPVRGVNEQFF. In DNA, the CDR3 is TGTGCCAGCAGCCCAGTGCGGGGCGTCAATGAGCAGTTCTTC.

The rearrangement uses TRBV2 and TRBJ1-1; the D is unclear. The CDR3 spans 11 residues. V was pared by 8 bases and J by 7 bases, with 11 bases between. Germline V gives CDR1 SNHLY, CDR2 FYNNEI. For the CDR3, the DNA is TGTGCCAGCCCGTCGGAGGTTGAAGCTTTCTTT. Amino acid sequence: CASPSEVEAFF.

Points on this clone: Within the sample, other DNA sequences also encode this same CDR3. This chain connects TRBV2 to TRBJ1-1; D is unresolved. Trimming cost V 6 bases and J 1 base, with 15 bases left between them. Germline V gene data show CDR1 as SNHLY and CDR2 as FYNNEI. This CDR3 contains 15 residues. The CDR3 region is CASSELRGANTEAFF. For the CDR3, the DNA is TGTGCCAGCAGCGAACTTCGTGGAGCGAACACTGAAGCTTTCTTT.